The sequence of this TCR beta chain was determined in a study of blood T cell repertoires in COVID-19. Study-level information: Collection of acute and convalescent COVID-19 samples took place in the United States, Italy and Spain. Sources were T cells, B-cell-depleted T cells, or PBMCs; the material itself was cDNA or gDNA.

As processed by the authors: Estimates of nucleated cell counts were drawn from the amplification of reference gene primers. The data were produced by immunoSEQ multiplex PCR, yet TCRdb's version contains in-frame clones alone and is incomplete. The V and J calls and clone size are taken from that table; D and trimming were inferred from the DNA. The sample records around 140,000 clones, over 70% being singletons. CDR1 is SGHTA and CDR2 is FQGNSA in the germline V gene. V lost 4 bases to trimming and J lost 9 bases, with 11 bases between them. This CDR3 has 12 amino acids. This clone was detected only once.

This rearrangement joins TRBV7-2 to TRBJ2-3, with a tentative D call TRBD2 (6 bases). This TCR derives from a man older than 75 with acute or convalescent COVID-19. Material: peripheral blood. CDR3 sequence: CASSYQLATQYF. CDR3 in DNA: TGTGCCAGCAGCTACCAACTAGCAACGCAGTATTTT.